This passage covers 28 T cell receptor beta chains from one sample sequenced in a study of blood T cells in healthy people across ages. It was with a sample-barcoded 5' primer and a J-beta primer mix that a second PCR of about 6 to 12 cycles was run. TCRdb redid the calling of the 5' RACE reads with MiXCR, one entry per CDR3 protein. Found here are approximately 760,000 distinct CDR3 sequences, 25% of them singletons; the top ten hold more than 8%. These data also featured in a second study, about T cells of mothers and their children.

Sequenced sample: blood. Receptor source: a boy younger than 18 in good health.

The V and J genes are TRBV12-3 or TRBV12-4 and TRBJ2-6, with TRBD1 matching 11 bases. Trimming at V came to 6 bases and at J to 3 bases, leaving 4 bases not matched to a gene. CDR3 length: 16 amino acids. CDR3 sequence (DNA): TGTGCCAGCAGAGGACAGGGGGCGAGTGGGGCCAACGTCCTGACTTTC. It encodes CASRGQGASGANVLTF.

The V call is TRBV29-1, the J call TRBJ2-7; tentatively, D is TRBD2 (6 bases). The CDR3 runs 14 residues. The V gene's germline CDR1 is SQVTM and CDR2 ANQGSEA. The V and J ends lost 4 bases and 1 base respectively, with 14 bases between them. The CDR3 spells CSVVLASESYEQYF. In DNA form, the CDR3 reads TGCAGCGTTGTCTTGGCTAGCGAGTCCTACGAGCAGTACTTC.

The chain couples TRBV14 to TRBJ2-5; 8 positions agree with TRBD1. Per germline, CDR1 SGHDN and CDR2 FVKESK. The CDR3 consists of 17 residues. The ends lost 0 bases at V and 5 bases at J; junction bases unmatched: 11. CDR3 amino acids: CASSQEDRQGIGETQYF. In nucleotides, the CDR3 is TGTGCCAGCAGCCAAGAAGATCGACAGGGGATAGGGGAGACCCAGTACTTC.

This clonotype was detected only once. The V call is TRBV7-2, the J call TRBJ2-1; 10 bases map to TRBD2. Germline V gene data show CDR1 as SGHTA and CDR2 as FQGNSA. The CDR3 length is 15 residues. Trimming at V came to 7 bases and at J to 3 bases, leaving 6 bases not matched to a gene. CDR3 amino acids: CASILAGEYYNEQFF. CDR3 in DNA: TGTGCCAGCATCCTAGCGGGGGAGTACTACAATGAGCAGTTCTTC.

This clonotype has only a few counts. The chain uses TRBV29-1 and TRBJ2-2; TRBD2 matches 7 bases. V gave up 0 bases and J gave up 5 bases; unmatched junction bases: 6. Germline lookup yields CDR1 SQVTM and CDR2 ANQGSEA. The CDR3 is made up of 15 amino acids. This CDR3 is CSVEDGREETGELFF. CDR3 in DNA: TGCAGCGTTGAAGATGGGAGGGAGGAAACCGGGGAGCTGTTTTTT.

This chain joins TRBV7-6 and TRBJ2-1; possibly TRBD2 for D (6 bases). The J call may be wrong; the DNA end is better matched by TRBJ2-7. The CDR3 consists of 16 residues. The germline gives CDR1 SGHVS, CDR2 FNYEAQ. CDR3 sequence reads: CASSLTPLAGGYEQYF. CDR3 bases: TGTGCCAGCAGCTTAACACCCTTGGCCGGGGGCTACGAGCAGTACTTC.

This clonotype turned up a few times. The chain recombines TRBV3-1 with TRBJ2-3; no clear D gene. Per germline, CDR1 LGHDT and CDR2 YNNKEL (reference sequence). The CDR3 sequence is 13 residues long. Trimming cost V 4 bases and J 7 bases, with 12 bases left between them. This CDR3 reads CASSPSILNTQYF. The CDR3 region has the DNA TGTGCCAGCAGCCCCTCAATTCTAAATACGCAGTATTTT.

The table lists this clonotype with a count of one. This chain uses TRBV7-9 with TRBJ2-5; 9 nucleotides agree with TRBD2. The V gene end was trimmed by 5 bases and the J gene end by 5 bases; junction bases not matched to a gene: 12. Per germline, CDR1 SEHNR and CDR2 FQNEAQ (reference sequence). The CDR3 extends over 16 amino acids. CDR3 sequence reads: CASSPPLAGRMETQYF. In DNA form, the CDR3 reads TGTGCCAGCAGCCCGCCCCTAGCGGGGAGGATGGAGACCCAGTACTTC.

The chain uses TRBV12-3 or TRBV12-4 and TRBJ2-7; no clear D. V lost 3 bases and J 5 bases, leaving 8 bases between the germline ends. The CDR3 has 12 amino acids. The DNA for the CDR3 is TGTGCCAGCAGTTTCAGCTATGACGAGCAGTACTTC. The encoded protein is CASSFSYDEQYF.

There are a few counts of this clonotype. V and J are TRBV28 and TRBJ1-2; no firm D call. CDR3 length equals 13 residues. V was cut by 3 bases and J by 6 bases, with 11 bases left in between. Germline CDR1 and CDR2: MDHEN and SYDVKM. This chain's CDR3 is CASSFGRDNGYTF. The CDR3 DNA is TGTGCCAGCAGTTTCGGCCGTGATAATGGCTACACCTTC.

The chain joins TRBV2 to TRBJ2-5; 8 nucleotides line up with TRBD2. The assigned J gene may be wrong: the sequence end matches TRBJ2-1 better. This CDR3 contains 17 residues. The germline V gene has CDR1 SNHLY and CDR2 FYNNEI. CDR3 bases: TGTGCCAGCAGTGATGGTAGCGGGAAGAATATTGTAGATGAGCAGTTCTTC. Translation gives CASSDGSGKNIVDEQFF.

The chain employs TRBV11-2 and TRBJ2-1, with D uncertain. The CDR3 loop spans 20 amino acids. V was trimmed by 4 bases and J by 0 bases, leaving 25 bases between them. Germline CDR1 is SGHAT and CDR2 is FQNNGV. CDR3 in amino acids: CASSSSQNEFGVSSYNEQFF. CDR3 DNA: TGTGCCAGCAGCTCTAGTCAGAATGAGTTTGGGGTAAGCTCCTACAATGAGCAGTTCTTC.

The rearrangement uses TRBV10-3 and TRBJ2-3; a possible D gene is TRBD2 (5 bases). V shed 7 bases and J shed 0 bases, with 11 bases lying between them. This CDR3 is 14 amino acids long. CDR1 and CDR2 from the germline V gene are ENHRY and SYGVKD. The CDR3 sequence: CAITRSASTDTQYF. The DNA for the CDR3 is TGTGCCATCACCCGTAGCGCTAGCACAGATACGCAGTATTTT.

This chain joins TRBV10-3 and TRBJ2-7, with D maybe TRBD2 (6 bases). This CDR3 is built from 15 residues. Germline V CDR1 and CDR2: ENHRY, SYGVKD. V gave up 3 bases and J gave up 0 bases, with 12 bases separating them. The CDR3 nucleotides read TGTGCCATCAGTGATAGCGGTCCATCCTCCTACGAGCAGTACTTC. Protein: CAISDSGPSSYEQYF.

V and J are TRBV29-1 and TRBJ2-5, with 7 bases aligning to TRBD1. The end of the DNA is better explained by TRBJ2-1, so the J call may be wrong. CDR3 size: 13 residues. Germline values: CDR1 SQVTM, CDR2 ANQGSEA. This CDR3 is CSVDRDRDNEQFF. The CDR3, as DNA: TGCAGCGTTGATCGAGACAGGGATAATGAGCAGTTCTTC.

This clonotype has a handful of counts. The V call is TRBV12-3 or TRBV12-4, the J call TRBJ1-6; D ambiguous. Trimming removed 1 base from V and 13 bases from J, with 11 bases in between. The CDR3 extends over 13 amino acids. CDR3 sequence reads: CASSLDLGIPLHF. In DNA form, the CDR3 reads TGTGCCAGCAGTTTAGATCTGGGGATCCCCCTCCACTTT.

V gene TRBV12-3 or TRBV12-4 combines with J gene TRBJ2-2, with D possibly being TRBD2 (5 bases). The V end lost 4 bases, the J end lost 7 bases, and 16 bases lay between the germline ends. The CDR3 is 15 residues long. CDR3 amino acids: CASSSDKPAGGELFF. The CDR3 coding sequence is TGTGCCAGCAGTTCTGACAAACCCGCGGGCGGGGAGCTGTTTTTT.

The chain links TRBV29-1 to TRBJ2-7; 8 positions match TRBD2. There are 13 residues in the CDR3. Germline CDR1 reads SQVTM; CDR2 reads ANQGSEA. Germline trimming cut 4 bases from V and 2 bases from J; bases unmatched to any gene: 4. The CDR3 loop reads CSVATSVTYEQYF. The CDR3 DNA reads TGCAGCGTTGCGACTAGCGTAACCTACGAGCAGTACTTC.

The CDR3 coding sequence is TGTGCCAGCAGAAGGAGGACAGATACGCAGTATTTT. The encoded protein is CASRRRTDTQYF. The chain carries TRBV12-3 or TRBV12-4 and TRBJ2-3; a weak D match, TRBD2 (5 bases). The CDR3 has 12 residues. Trimming removed 6 bases from V and 3 bases from J, with 7 bases in between.

The V call is TRBV4-1, the J call TRBJ2-1; D is possibly TRBD2 (6 bases). CDR1 is MGHRA, CDR2 YSYEKL, per germline. Trimming took 5 bases from V and 4 from J, leaving 18 bases between them. The CDR3 consists of 16 residues. CDR3 coding DNA: TGCGCCAGCAGCGTTAACCGGGACTCTTCTTACAATGAGCAGTTCTTC. This gives the protein CASSVNRDSSYNEQFF.

The rearrangement links TRBV28 to TRBJ1-3; D is uncertain. The CDR3 contains 13 residues. Trimming pared 7 bases from V and 3 bases from J, leaving 10 bases between. CDR1 and CDR2 from the germline V gene are MDHEN and SYDVKM. The CDR3 loop is CASTMGYGNTIYF. The CDR3 region has the DNA TGTGCCAGCACTATGGGGTATGGAAACACCATATATTTT.

The chain has TRBV5-1 and TRBJ2-5; 12 bases are shared with TRBD2. With 5 bases clipped from V and 5 bases from J, the junction kept 7 bases outside the gene matches. Germline-derived CDR1 and CDR2 are SGHRS and YFSETQ. The CDR3 runs to 15 residues. CDR3 sequence reads: CASSSSGRAAETQYF. The CDR3 DNA follows: TGCGCCAGCAGTTCTAGCGGGAGGGCCGCGGAGACCCAGTACTTC.

This clonotype showed up just a few times. Here the CDR3 DNA reads TGCGCCAGCAGCTTGGACAGGGCAACTGGAAACACCATATATTTT. This sequence encodes CASSLDRATGNTIYF. This chain uses TRBV5-1 with TRBJ1-3, with D possibly being TRBD1 (6 bases). Germline-derived CDR1 and CDR2 are SGHRS and YFSETQ. This CDR3 spans 15 amino acids. V was pared by 0 bases and J by 2 bases, with 9 bases between.

This clonotype came up many times. The chain uses TRBV5-1 and TRBJ2-7; D might be TRBD2 (6 bases). V lost 3 bases and J lost 3, with 10 bases in between. CDR1 is SGHRS, CDR2 YFSETQ, per germline. The CDR3 runs 13 residues. CDR3 region: CASSSDGGYEQYF. The CDR3 nucleotides read TGCGCCAGCAGCTCCGACGGGGGCTACGAGCAGTACTTC.

The chain couples TRBV12-3 or TRBV12-4 to TRBJ2-3, with D unresolved. The V end was cut by 7 bases, the J end by 0 bases, with 14 bases between. This CDR3 contains 15 residues. In DNA form, the CDR3 reads TGTGCCAGCATCGCTTGGGGTGGCAGCACAGATACGCAGTATTTT. It yields the protein CASIAWGGSTDTQYF.

This clonotype was seen a few times. The chain links TRBV7-2 to TRBJ2-5; 12 bases fit TRBD1. The J call is uncertain, as TRBJ2-7 better fits the DNA end. The germline CDR1 and CDR2 sequences are SGHTA and FQGNSA. The CDR3 runs 14 residues. This CDR3 is CASSWGGQGAEQYF. Written as DNA, the CDR3 is TGTGCCAGCAGCTGGGGGGGACAGGGGGCCGAGCAGTACTTC.

This clonotype was observed a few times. The V call is TRBV19, the J call TRBJ1-5; 8 bases match TRBD1. The CDR3 is made up of 16 amino acids. Germline loops: CDR1 LNHDA, CDR2 SQIVND (reference sequence). V gave up 3 bases and J gave up 0 bases; unmatched junction bases: 4. The CDR3 region has the DNA TGTGCCAGTAGTATCGATCAGGGGGCTAGCAATCAGCCCCAGCATTTT. Encoded protein: CASSIDQGASNQPQHF.

The chain combines TRBV6-5 with TRBJ2-5; D is tentatively TRBD1 or TRBD2 (6 bases each). Per the germline V gene, CDR1 is MNHEY and CDR2 is SVGAGI. The CDR3 is 14 residues long. V was pared by 7 bases and J by 4 bases, with 16 bases between. CDR3 residues: CASMGGEIVETQYF. DNA for the CDR3: TGTGCCAGCATGGGGGGCGAGATCGTAGAGACCCAGTACTTC.